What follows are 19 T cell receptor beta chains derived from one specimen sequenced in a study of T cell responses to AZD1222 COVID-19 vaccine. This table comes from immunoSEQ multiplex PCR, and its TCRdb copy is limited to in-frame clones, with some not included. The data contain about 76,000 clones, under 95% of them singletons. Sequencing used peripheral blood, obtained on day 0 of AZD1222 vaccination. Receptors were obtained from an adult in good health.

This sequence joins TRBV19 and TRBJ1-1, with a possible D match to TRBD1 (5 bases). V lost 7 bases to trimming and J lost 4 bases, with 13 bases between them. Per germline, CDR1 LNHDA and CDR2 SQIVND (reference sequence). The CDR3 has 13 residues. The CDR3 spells CASTSSGFTEAFF. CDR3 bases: TGTGCCAGTACCTCCTCAGGGTTCACTGAAGCTTTCTTT.

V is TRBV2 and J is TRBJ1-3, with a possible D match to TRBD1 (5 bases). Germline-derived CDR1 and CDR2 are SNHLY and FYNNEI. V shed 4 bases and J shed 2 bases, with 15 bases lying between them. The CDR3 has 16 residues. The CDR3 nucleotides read TGTGCCAGCAGTGCTCGGGACCCCAGGGCTGGAAACACCATATATTTT. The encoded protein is CASSARDPRAGNTIYF.

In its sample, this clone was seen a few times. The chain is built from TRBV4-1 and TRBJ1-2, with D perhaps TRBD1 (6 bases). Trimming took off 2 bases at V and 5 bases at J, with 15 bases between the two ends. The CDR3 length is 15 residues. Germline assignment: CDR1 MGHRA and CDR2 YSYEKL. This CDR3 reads CASSQRAQGLYGYTF. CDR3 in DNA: TGCGCCAGCAGCCAACGCGCACAGGGACTGTATGGCTACACCTTC.

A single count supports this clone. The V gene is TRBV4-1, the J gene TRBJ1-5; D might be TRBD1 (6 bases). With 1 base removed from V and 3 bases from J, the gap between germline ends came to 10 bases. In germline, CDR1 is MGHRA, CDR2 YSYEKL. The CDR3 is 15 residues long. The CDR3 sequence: CASSQGTASNQPQHF. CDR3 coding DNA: TGCGCCAGCAGCCAAGGGACAGCTTCCAATCAGCCCCAGCATTTT.

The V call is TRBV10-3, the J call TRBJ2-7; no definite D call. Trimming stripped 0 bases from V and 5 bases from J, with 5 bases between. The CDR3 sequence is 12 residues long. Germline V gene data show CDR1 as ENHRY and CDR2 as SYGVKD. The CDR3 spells CAISESLDEQYF. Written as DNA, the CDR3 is TGTGCCATCAGTGAGTCCCTCGACGAGCAGTACTTC.

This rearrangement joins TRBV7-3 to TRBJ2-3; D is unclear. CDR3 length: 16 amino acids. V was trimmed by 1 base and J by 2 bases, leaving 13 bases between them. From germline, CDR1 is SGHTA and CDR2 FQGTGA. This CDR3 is CASSLSGAGVTDTQYF. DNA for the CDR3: TGTGCCAGCAGCTTAAGTGGCGCCGGTGTCACAGATACGCAGTATTTT.

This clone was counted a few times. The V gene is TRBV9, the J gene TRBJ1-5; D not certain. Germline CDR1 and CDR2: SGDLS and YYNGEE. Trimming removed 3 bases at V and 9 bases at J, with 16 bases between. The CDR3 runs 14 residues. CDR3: CASSGGVLGSPQHF. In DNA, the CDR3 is TGTGCCAGCAGCGGCGGGGTGTTGGGGTCGCCCCAGCATTTT.

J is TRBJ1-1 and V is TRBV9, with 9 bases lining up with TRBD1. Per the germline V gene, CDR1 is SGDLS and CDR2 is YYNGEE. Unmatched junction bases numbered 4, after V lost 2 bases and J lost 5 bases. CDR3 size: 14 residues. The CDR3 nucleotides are TGTGCCAGCAGCGTGGACAGGGGAGGGACTGAAGCTTTCTTT. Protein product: CASSVDRGGTEAFF.

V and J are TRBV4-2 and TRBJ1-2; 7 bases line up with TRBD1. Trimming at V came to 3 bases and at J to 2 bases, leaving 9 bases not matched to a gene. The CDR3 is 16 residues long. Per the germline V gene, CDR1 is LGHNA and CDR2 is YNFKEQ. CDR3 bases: TGTGCCAGCAGCCATTTCAAACAGGGGTTGAACTATGGCTACACCTTC. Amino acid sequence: CASSHFKQGLNYGYTF.

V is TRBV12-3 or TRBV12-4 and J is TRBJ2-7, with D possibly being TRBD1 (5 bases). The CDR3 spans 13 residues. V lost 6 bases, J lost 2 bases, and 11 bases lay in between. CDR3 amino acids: CASSEPRAYEQYF. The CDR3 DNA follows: TGTGCCAGCAGCGAGCCCAGGGCCTACGAGCAGTACTTC.

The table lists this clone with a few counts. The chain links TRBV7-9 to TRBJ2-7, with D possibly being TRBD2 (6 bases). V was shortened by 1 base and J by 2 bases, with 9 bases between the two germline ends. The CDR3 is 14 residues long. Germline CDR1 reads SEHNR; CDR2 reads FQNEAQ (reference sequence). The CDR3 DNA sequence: TGTGCCAGCAGCTTAGATGTAGCGGCCTACGAGCAGTACTTC. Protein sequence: CASSLDVAAYEQYF.

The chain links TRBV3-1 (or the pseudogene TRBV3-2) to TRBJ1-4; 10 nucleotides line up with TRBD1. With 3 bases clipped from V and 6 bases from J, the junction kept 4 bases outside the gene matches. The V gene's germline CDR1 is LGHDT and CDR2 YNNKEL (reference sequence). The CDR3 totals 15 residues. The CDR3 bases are TGTGCCAGCAGCCAGGGGACAGGGGCTTATGAAAAACTGTTTTTT. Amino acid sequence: CASSQGTGAYEKLFF.

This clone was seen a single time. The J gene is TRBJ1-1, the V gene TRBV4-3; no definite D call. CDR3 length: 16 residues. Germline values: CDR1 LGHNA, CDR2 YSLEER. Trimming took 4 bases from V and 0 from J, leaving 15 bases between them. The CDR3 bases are TGCGCCAGCAGCCCATTCACGGGTAAGGTGAACACTGAAGCTTTCTTT. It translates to CASSPFTGKVNTEAFF.

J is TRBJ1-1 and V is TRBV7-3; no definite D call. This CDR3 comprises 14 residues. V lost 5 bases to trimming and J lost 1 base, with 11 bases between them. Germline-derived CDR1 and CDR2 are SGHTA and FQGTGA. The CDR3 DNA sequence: TGTGCCAGCAGCCGCGGTAACTCGAACACTGAAGCTTTCTTT. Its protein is CASSRGNSNTEAFF.

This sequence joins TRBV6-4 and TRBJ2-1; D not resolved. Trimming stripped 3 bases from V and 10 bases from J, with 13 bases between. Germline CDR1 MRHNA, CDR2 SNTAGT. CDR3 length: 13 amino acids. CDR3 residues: CASSERMGMEQFF. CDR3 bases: TGTGCCAGCAGTGAACGCATGGGGATGGAGCAGTTCTTC.

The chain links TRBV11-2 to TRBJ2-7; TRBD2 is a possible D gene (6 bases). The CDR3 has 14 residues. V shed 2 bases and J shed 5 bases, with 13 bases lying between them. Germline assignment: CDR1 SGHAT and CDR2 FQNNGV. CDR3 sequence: CASSLRGLLNEQYF. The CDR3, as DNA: TGTGCCAGCAGCTTAAGGGGACTTCTCAACGAGCAGTACTTC.

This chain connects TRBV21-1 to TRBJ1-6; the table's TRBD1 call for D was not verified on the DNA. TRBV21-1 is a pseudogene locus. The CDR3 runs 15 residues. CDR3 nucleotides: TGTGCCAGCAGCCACAGGGGAAGAAATAATTCACCCCTCCACTTT. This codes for CASSHRGRNNSPLHF.

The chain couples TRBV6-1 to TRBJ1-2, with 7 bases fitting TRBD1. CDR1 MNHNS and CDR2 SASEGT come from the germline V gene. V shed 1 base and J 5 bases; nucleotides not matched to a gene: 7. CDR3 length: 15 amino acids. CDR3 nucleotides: TGTGCCAGCAGTGAAGTTACAGGGGCAGTTTATGGCTACACCTTC. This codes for CASSEVTGAVYGYTF.

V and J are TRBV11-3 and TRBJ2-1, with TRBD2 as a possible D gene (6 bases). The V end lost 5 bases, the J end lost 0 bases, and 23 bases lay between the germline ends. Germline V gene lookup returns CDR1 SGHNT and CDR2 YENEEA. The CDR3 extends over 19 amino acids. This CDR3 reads CASSPSFAGTYASYNEQFF. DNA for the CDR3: TGTGCCAGCAGCCCTTCTTTTGCGGGGACCTACGCCTCCTACAATGAGCAGTTCTTC.